A selection of T cell receptor beta chains follows, all from one sample in a study of blood T cell repertoires in COVID-19. Some clones are missing from TCRdb's copy, which holds only in-frame ones; the method was immunoSEQ multiplex PCR. The table records around 20,000 clones, approximately 90% of them present only once. Material for sequencing was peripheral blood. These TCRs come from a human donor with active COVID-19. The donor label of this sample is uncertain. Each CDR3 is given with its conserved first and last residue. A D gene is named only where the DNA matches it firmly. Clone size is stated in some rows and not others, as once, few, many or a class when expanded.

clone_size | d_call | j_call | v_call | cdr3_aa | cdr3_nt
. | . | TRBJ1-2 | TRBV6-4 | CASKQGPANYGYTF | TGTGCCAGCAAGCAGGGCCCAGCTAACTATGGCTACACCTTC
. | TRBD1 | TRBJ2-5 | TRBV27 | CASVTRRGQGTQYF | TGTGCCAGCGTCACCCGCAGGGGGCAGGGGACCCAGTACTTC
once | . | TRBJ1-1 | TRBV5-4 | CASSLEGVNRAAEAFF | TGTGCCAGCAGCTTGGAAGGGGTAAATCGGGCCGCTGAAGCTTTCTTT
. | TRBD2 | TRBJ2-2 | TRBV5-6 | CASVSGGIGELFF | TGTGCCAGCGTTTCCGGGGGGATCGGGGAGCTGTTTTTT
. | . | TRBJ1-1 | TRBV6-6 | CASSYSGGNAEAFF | TGTGCCAGCAGTTACTCCGGAGGGAACGCTGAAGCTTTCTTT
. | . | TRBJ2-7 | TRBV10-3 | CAISPGVRYEQYF | TGTGCCATCAGCCCCGGAGTTCGCTACGAGCAGTACTTC
. | TRBD1 | TRBJ1-4 | TRBV9 | CASSVGVGTANEKLFF | TGTGCCAGCAGCGTAGGGGTCGGGACAGCAAATGAAAAACTGTTTTTT
. | . | TRBJ1-3 | TRBV18 | CASSPPGVFSGNTIYF | TGTGCCAGCTCACCACCGGGAGTCTTCTCTGGAAACACCATATATTTT
. | TRBD1 | TRBJ1-4 | TRBV5-1 | CASSRLGGPNEKLFF | TGCGCCAGCAGCCGATTAGGGGGCCCTAATGAAAAACTGTTTTTT
once | TRBD2 | TRBJ2-3 | TRBV29-1 | CSVRPLAPKGDTQYF | TGCAGCGTGCGCCCACTAGCGCCAAAGGGGGATACGCAGTATTTT
. | TRBD1 | TRBJ2-7 | TRBV6-1 | CASREDDRVHSYEQYF | TGTGCCAGCAGGGAAGACGACAGGGTCCACTCCTACGAGCAGTACTTC
. | . | TRBJ2-7 | TRBV19 | CASSIGGGGSSYEQYF | TGTGCCAGTAGTATTGGTGGTGGAGGGAGCTCCTACGAGCAGTACTTC
few | . | TRBJ2-3 | TRBV19 | CASSIGQGDTQYF | TGTGCCAGTAGTATAGGGCAGGGAGATACGCAGTATTTT
. | . | TRBJ1-3 | TRBV3-1/TRBV3-2 | CASSLFGGATGNTIYF | TGTGCCAGCAGCCTTTTCGGCGGAGCTACTGGAAACACCATATATTTT
once | . | TRBJ2-2 | TRBV5-6 | CASSLAGVGELFF | TGTGCCAGCAGCTTGGCCGGGGTCGGGGAGCTGTTTTTT
few | TRBD1 | TRBJ1-1 | TRBV29-1 | CSVEGAYTEAFF | TGCAGCGTCGAGGGGGCTTACACTGAAGCTTTCTTT
. | . | TRBJ2-6 | TRBV21-1 | CASSTFRRGSGANVLTF | TGTGCCAGCAGCACCTTCCGGCGGGGGTCTGGGGCCAACGTCCTGACTTTC
. | . | TRBJ2-3 | TRBV5-1 | CASSLGQVFTDTQYF | TGCGCCAGCAGCTTGGGACAGGTATTCACAGATACGCAGTATTTT
. | . | TRBJ1-6 | TRBV7-6 | CASSLAEQGNNSPLHF | TGTGCCAGCAGCTTGGCTGAACAGGGAAATAATTCACCCCTCCACTTT
. | TRBD1 | TRBJ1-1 | TRBV6-2/TRBV6-3 | CASSSVDRVITEAFF | TGTGCCAGCAGTTCCGTGGACAGGGTGATCACTGAAGCTTTCTTT
. | . | TRBJ2-7 | TRBV2 | CASSEVGTPTYEQYF | TGTGCCAGCAGTGAAGTGGGGACACCAACCTACGAGCAGTACTTC
. | . | TRBJ2-1 | TRBV6-5 | CASNRELDNEQFF | TGTGCCAGCAACAGGGAATTGGACAATGAGCAGTTCTTC
few | TRBD1 | TRBJ1-6 | TRBV7-2 | CASSSRTGFSPPLHF | TGTGCCAGCAGCTCCAGGACAGGGTTTTCTCCACCCCTCCACTTT
few | . | TRBJ1-3 | TRBV30 | CAWGGSPTGTKIGNTIYF | TGTGCCTGGGGAGGGAGCCCGACCGGGACAAAAATAGGAAACACCATATATTTT
. | TRBD2 | TRBJ2-5 | TRBV3-1/TRBV3-2 | CAGGTSGNQETQYF | TGTGCCGGAGGGACTAGCGGAAACCAAGAGACCCAGTACTTC
. | TRBD1 | TRBJ1-2 | TRBV28 | CASSTADRADGYTF | TGTGCCAGCAGTACCGCGGACAGGGCTGATGGCTACACCTTC
. | TRBD1 | TRBJ2-7 | TRBV11-3 | CASSRQGDEQYF | TGTGCCAGCAGCCGACAGGGTGACGAGCAGTACTTC
. | TRBD1 | TRBJ2-7 | TRBV4-3 | CASSQEDRGYEQYF | TGCGCCAGCAGCCAAGAGGACAGGGGCTACGAGCAGTACTTC
. | . | TRBJ1-2 | TRBV19 | CASSIEDSAGYTF | TGTGCCAGTAGTATAGAGGACAGTGCGGGCTACACCTTC
. | . | TRBJ2-3 | TRBV24-1 | CATSDLPARTDTQYF | TGTGCCACCAGTGATTTGCCAGCGCGCACAGATACGCAGTATTTT
. | TRBD1 | TRBJ2-7 | TRBV23-1 | CASSQQGQPYEQYF | TGCGCCAGCAGCCAACAGGGACAGCCGTACGAGCAGTACTTC
. | TRBD2 | TRBJ2-1 | TRBV5-1 | CASSLSGTNPHSSYNEQFF | TGCGCCAGCAGCTTAAGCGGGACGAATCCCCATAGCTCCTACAATGAGCAGTTCTTC
. | . | TRBJ1-2 | TRBV10-1 | CASSESRGNYGYTF | TGCGCCAGCAGTGAGTCGCGGGGGAACTATGGCTACACCTTC
. | TRBD2 | TRBJ2-7 | TRBV2 | CASNSGLAGGLYF | TGTGCCAGCAATTCGGGACTAGCGGGAGGTTTGTACTTC
. | . | TRBJ2-7 | TRBV7-3 | CASSSYLPGEQYF | TGTGCCAGCAGCTCGTACCTCCCAGGGGAGCAGTACTTC
. | TRBD1 | TRBJ2-1 | TRBV10-3 | CAISGQQGLNEQFF | TGTGCCATCAGTGGGCAACAGGGGCTCAATGAGCAGTTCTTC
. | . | TRBJ1-1 | TRBV13 | CASSPRAGEGGTEAFF | TGTGCCAGCAGCCCCCGGGCAGGGGAAGGGGGCACTGAAGCTTTCTTT
. | . | TRBJ1-4 | TRBV29-1 | CSVVGGGEKLFF | TGCAGCGTTGTGGGTGGAGGGGAAAAACTGTTTTTT
. | . | TRBJ2-7 | TRBV7-2 | CASGSGASARQYF | TGTGCCAGCGGGAGTGGGGCTAGCGCCCGGCAGTACTTC
. | . | TRBJ2-7 | TRBV19 | CASRLAVGGSYEQYF | TGTGCCAGTAGGCTAGCTGTTGGCGGTTCCTACGAGCAGTACTTC
. | . | TRBJ2-5 | TRBV5-4 | CASSFRDWQETQYF | TGTGCCAGCAGCTTTCGGGACTGGCAAGAGACCCAGTACTTC
. | TRBD2 | TRBJ2-2 | TRBV28 | CATTGSGSLKLFF | TGTGCCACCACCGGTAGCGGGAGTTTAAAGCTGTTTTTT
. | . | TRBJ1-2 | TRBV30 | CAWTPGPRGYTF | TGTGCCTGGACTCCCGGTCCCAGGGGCTACACCTTC
. | . | TRBJ1-5 | TRBV2 | CASSATEGNQPQHF | TGTGCCAGCAGCGCGACAGAGGGCAATCAGCCCCAGCATTTT
. | TRBD2 | TRBJ2-1 | TRBV29-1 | CSVEETSRNEQFF | TGCAGCGTTGAAGAGACTAGCAGGAATGAGCAGTTCTTC
. | . | TRBJ1-2 | TRBV5-6 | CASSPARSLVGYTF | TGTGCCAGCAGTCCAGCCCGAAGCCTAGTCGGCTACACCTTC
. | TRBD2 | TRBJ2-7 | TRBV24-1 | CATSDGREKFFYEQYF | TGTGCCACCAGTGATGGGAGGGAGAAGTTTTTCTACGAGCAGTACTTC
. | . | TRBJ2-3 | TRBV6-2/TRBV6-3 | CASSYAGSDTQYF | TGTGCCAGCAGTTACGCAGGGTCGGATACGCAGTATTTT
. | . | TRBJ1-2 | TRBV6-5 | CASSYGQSYGYTF | TGTGCCAGCAGTTACGGACAGTCCTATGGCTACACCTTC
. | . | TRBJ2-1 | TRBV11-2 | CASSLDFLREQFF | TGTGCCAGCAGCTTAGATTTTCTGAGGGAGCAGTTCTTC
. | . | TRBJ2-5 | TRBV27 | CASSEGETQYF | TGTGCCAGCAGTGAGGGAGAGACCCAGTACTTC
. | TRBD2 | TRBJ2-1 | TRBV7-9 | CASSPRTSGEQFF | TGTGCCAGCAGCCCCAGGACTAGCGGTGAGCAGTTCTTC
. | TRBD2 | TRBJ2-3 | TRBV7-9 | CASSKPSGLARNTQYF | TGTGCCAGCAGCAAGCCGTCGGGACTAGCGAGGAATACGCAGTATTTT
. | . | TRBJ1-5 | TRBV19 | CASSISAPGRHQPQHF | TGTGCCAGTAGTATATCCGCCCCCGGGAGGCATCAGCCCCAGCATTTT
. | . | TRBJ2-7 | TRBV2 | CASSVQDSYEQYF | TGTGCCAGCAGTGTCCAGGACTCCTACGAGCAGTACTTC
. | . | TRBJ1-2 | TRBV10-3 | CAVYQDDLGYTF | TGTGCCGTGTACCAAGACGACTTAGGCTACACCTTC
. | TRBD2 | TRBJ2-5 | TRBV11-2 | CASSLTSGGAGETQYF | TGTGCCAGCAGCTTGACTAGCGGGGGGGCCGGAGAGACCCAGTACTTC
. | . | TRBJ1-3 | TRBV5-4 | CASSLDRLSGNTIYF | TGTGCCAGCAGCTTGGACCGCCTATCTGGAAACACCATATATTTT
. | . | TRBJ2-7 | TRBV9 | CASSVEQGPYEQYF | TGTGCCAGCAGCGTAGAACAGGGTCCGTACGAGCAGTACTTC